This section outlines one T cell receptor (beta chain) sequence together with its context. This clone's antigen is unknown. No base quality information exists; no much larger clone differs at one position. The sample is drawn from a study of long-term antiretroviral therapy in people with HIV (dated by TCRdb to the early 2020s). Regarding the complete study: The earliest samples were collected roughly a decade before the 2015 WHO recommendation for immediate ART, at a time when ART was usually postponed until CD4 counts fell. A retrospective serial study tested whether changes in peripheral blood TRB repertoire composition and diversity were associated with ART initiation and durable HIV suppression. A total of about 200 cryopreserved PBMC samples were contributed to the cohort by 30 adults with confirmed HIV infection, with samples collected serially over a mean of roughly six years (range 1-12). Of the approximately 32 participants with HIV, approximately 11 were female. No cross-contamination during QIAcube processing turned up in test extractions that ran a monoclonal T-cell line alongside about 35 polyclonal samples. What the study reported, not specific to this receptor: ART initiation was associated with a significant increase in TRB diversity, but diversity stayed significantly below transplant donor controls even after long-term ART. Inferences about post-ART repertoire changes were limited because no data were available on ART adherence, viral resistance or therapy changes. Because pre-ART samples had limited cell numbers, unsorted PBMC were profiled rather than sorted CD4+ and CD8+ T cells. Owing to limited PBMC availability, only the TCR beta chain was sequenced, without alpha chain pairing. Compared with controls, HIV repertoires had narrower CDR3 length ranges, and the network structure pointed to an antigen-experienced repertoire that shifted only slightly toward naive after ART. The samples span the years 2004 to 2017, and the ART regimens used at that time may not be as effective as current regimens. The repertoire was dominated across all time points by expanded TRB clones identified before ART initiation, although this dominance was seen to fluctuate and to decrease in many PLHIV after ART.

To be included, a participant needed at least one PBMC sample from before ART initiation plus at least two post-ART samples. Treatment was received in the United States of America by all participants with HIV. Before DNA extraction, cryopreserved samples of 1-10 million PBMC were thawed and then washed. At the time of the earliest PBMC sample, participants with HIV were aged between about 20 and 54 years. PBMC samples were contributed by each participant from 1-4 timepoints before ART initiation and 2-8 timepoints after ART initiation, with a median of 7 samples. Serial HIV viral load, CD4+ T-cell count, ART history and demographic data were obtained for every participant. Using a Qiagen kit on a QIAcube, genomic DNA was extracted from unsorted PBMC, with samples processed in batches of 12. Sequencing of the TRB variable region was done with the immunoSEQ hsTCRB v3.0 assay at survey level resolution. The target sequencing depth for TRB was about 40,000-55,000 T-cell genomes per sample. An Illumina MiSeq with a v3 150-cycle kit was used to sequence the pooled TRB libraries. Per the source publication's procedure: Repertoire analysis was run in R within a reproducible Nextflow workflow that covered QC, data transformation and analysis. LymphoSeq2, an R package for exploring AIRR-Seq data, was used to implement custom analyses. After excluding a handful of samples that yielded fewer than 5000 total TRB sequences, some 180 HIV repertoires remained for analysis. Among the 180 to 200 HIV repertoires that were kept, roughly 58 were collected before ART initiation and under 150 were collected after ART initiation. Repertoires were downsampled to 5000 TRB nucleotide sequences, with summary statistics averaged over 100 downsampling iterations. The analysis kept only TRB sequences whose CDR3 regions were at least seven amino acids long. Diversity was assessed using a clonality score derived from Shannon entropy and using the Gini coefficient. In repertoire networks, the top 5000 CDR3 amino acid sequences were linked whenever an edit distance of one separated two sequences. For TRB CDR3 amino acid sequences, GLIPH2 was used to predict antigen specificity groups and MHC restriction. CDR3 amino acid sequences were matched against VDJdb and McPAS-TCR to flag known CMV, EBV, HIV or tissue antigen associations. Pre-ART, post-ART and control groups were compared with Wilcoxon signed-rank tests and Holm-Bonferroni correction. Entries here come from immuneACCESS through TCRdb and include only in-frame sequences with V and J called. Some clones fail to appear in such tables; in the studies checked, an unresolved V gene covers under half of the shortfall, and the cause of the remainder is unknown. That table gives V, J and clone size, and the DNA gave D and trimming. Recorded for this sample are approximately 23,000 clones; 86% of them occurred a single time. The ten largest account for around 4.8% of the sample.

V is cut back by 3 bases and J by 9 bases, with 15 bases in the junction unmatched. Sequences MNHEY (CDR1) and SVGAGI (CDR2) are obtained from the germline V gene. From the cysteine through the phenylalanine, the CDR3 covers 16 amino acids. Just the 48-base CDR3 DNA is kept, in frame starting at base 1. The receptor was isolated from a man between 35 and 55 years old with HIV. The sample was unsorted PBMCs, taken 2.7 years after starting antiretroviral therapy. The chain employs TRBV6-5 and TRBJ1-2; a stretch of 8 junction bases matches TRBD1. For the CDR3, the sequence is CASSYRLTRGLLSYTF. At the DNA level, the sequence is TGTGCCAGCAGTTATAGGCTTACCAGGGGGCTCCTTAGCTACACCTTC.